A selection of T cell receptor beta chains follows, all from one sample in a study of shared clonotypes between healthy human individuals. Using immunoSEQ multiplex PCR, the repertoire was profiled, and TCRdb retains in-frame clones only, with some absent. Here the sample spans 1.6 million or so clones, over 95% being singletons. The sample comprised naive CD4+ T cells sorted from blood. The receptor set was obtained from a man aged 25-45 years in good health. CDR3s include the opening cysteine and the closing phenylalanine or tryptophan. The D gene is left open where the match is weak. The listing skips clone size in some rows; elsewhere it reads once, few, many or a size class.

clone size	V gene	D gene	J gene	CDR3 protein	CDR3 DNA
-	TRBV18	TRBD2	TRBJ2-1	CASSPPVTLAGYNEQFF	TGTGCCAGCTCACCACCGGTTACACTAGCGGGATACAATGAGCAGTTCTTC
-	TRBV19	-	TRBJ2-2	CASTRAPGELFF	TGTGCCAGTACCAGGGCTCCCGGGGAGCTGTTTTTT
-	TRBV10-1	TRBD1	TRBJ1-3	CARGGQGASIYF	TGCGCCAGAGGAGGGCAGGGGGCGTCCATATATTTT
-	TRBV11-3	-	TRBJ2-1	CASSPDSSYNEQFF	TGTGCCAGCAGCCCGGACAGCTCCTACAATGAGCAGTTCTTC
-	TRBV5-4	TRBD2	TRBJ2-5	CASSQGLANQETQYF	TGTGCCAGCAGCCAGGGACTAGCGAACCAAGAGACCCAGTACTTC
once	TRBV5-4	-	TRBJ1-3	CASSLGVDSGNTIYF	TGTGCCAGCAGCTTGGGGGTGGATTCTGGAAACACCATATATTTT
once	TRBV5-4	-	TRBJ1-2	CASSFTYNYGYTF	TGTGCCAGCAGCTTCACTTATAACTATGGCTACACCTTC
-	TRBV11-2	-	TRBJ2-7	CASSPERALGQYF	TGTGCCAGCAGCCCGGAAAGGGCACTCGGGCAGTACTTC
-	TRBV6-6	TRBD1	TRBJ1-3	CASSYLGQGSGNTIYF	TGTGCCAGCAGTTACCTTGGACAGGGCTCTGGAAACACCATATATTTT
-	TRBV9	TRBD2	TRBJ2-7	CASSPSTSVQRSYEQYF	TGTGCCAGCAGCCCAAGTACTAGCGTCCAGCGCTCCTACGAGCAGTACTTC
few	TRBV30	-	TRBJ1-1	CAWSVILNTEAFF	TGTGCCTGGAGTGTAATCTTGAACACTGAAGCTTTCTTT
once	TRBV5-8	-	TRBJ1-5	CASSGGAGKRQPQHF	TGTGCCAGCAGCGGGGGAGCTGGGAAAAGGCAGCCCCAGCATTTT
once	TRBV5-1	-	TRBJ1-4	CASSSGQTNEKLFF	TGCGCCAGCAGCTCGGGCCAGACAAATGAAAAACTGTTTTTT
-	TRBV6-1	TRBD2	TRBJ2-7	CASSEGGYEQYF	TGTGCCAGCAGTGAGGGAGGGTACGAGCAGTACTTC
-	TRBV5-1	TRBD2	TRBJ2-1	CASSSHSGRSYNEQFF	TGCGCCAGCAGCTCTCATAGCGGGAGATCCTACAATGAGCAGTTCTTC
-	TRBV5-4	-	TRBJ2-5	CASSLGADVTQYF	TGTGCCAGCAGCTTGGGGGCGGACGTGACCCAGTACTTC
-	TRBV18	TRBD1	TRBJ2-1	CASSLGTGLTNEQFF	TGTGCCAGCTCACTAGGGACAGGGTTGACCAATGAGCAGTTCTTC
-	TRBV6-6	-	TRBJ1-5	CASSSSAGPQPQHF	TGTGCCAGCAGTTCCTCTGCCGGGCCCCAGCCCCAGCATTTT
-	TRBV5-6	-	TRBJ2-7	CASSLEGTSYEQYF	TGTGCCAGCAGCTTGGAGGGGACCTCCTACGAGCAGTACTTC
-	TRBV10-3	TRBD2	TRBJ2-2	CAALAGVGTGELFF	TGTGCCGCATTGGCGGGGGTAGGCACCGGGGAGCTGTTTTTT
-	TRBV15	TRBD2	TRBJ2-7	CATSRGGSALYEQYF	TGTGCCACCAGCAGAGGCGGGAGTGCCCTTTACGAGCAGTACTTC
-	TRBV6-1	TRBD1	TRBJ1-4	CASSARTGGWANEKLFF	TGTGCCAGCAGTGCCCGGACAGGGGGCTGGGCTAATGAAAAACTGTTTTTT
-	TRBV5-1	-	TRBJ1-1	CASSLAVPASLLSNTEAFF	TGCGCCAGCAGCTTGGCCGTTCCAGCATCTCTCCTATCGAACACTGAAGCTTTCTTT
-	TRBV7-2	TRBD2	TRBJ2-7	CASSRMVGTNEQYF	TGTGCCAGCAGCCGCATGGTGGGGACTAACGAGCAGTACTTC
-	TRBV5-1	-	TRBJ1-2	CASSLGTGYGYTF	TGCGCCAGCAGCTTGGGCACGGGTTATGGCTACACCTTC
-	TRBV9	TRBD1	TRBJ2-1	CASSVGTGWKDEQFF	TGTGCCAGCAGCGTCGGGACAGGGTGGAAGGATGAGCAGTTCTTC